This section outlines one T cell receptor beta chain sequence together with its context. It has no known antigen specificity. No per-base quality is available; no much larger clone lies one base away. What this sample's treatment or condition label stands for: live attenuated yellow fever vaccine strain. At every blood-draw timepoint, two biological replicates of bulk PBMCs were collected. PBMCs were isolated from peripheral blood using a standard Ficoll-Paque protocol. TriZol was used to extract RNA from bulk PBMCs, from CD4 and CD8 fractions, and from dextramer-positive and dextramer-negative fractions. TCR cDNA was made using 5'RACE template switching, a step that added a universal primer site and unique molecular identifiers. cDNA synthesis was primed from both the TCR alpha and TCR beta constant segments. Libraries were amplified in two PCR steps, with sample barcodes and sequencing adapters added in the second step. Sequencing of libraries was done on Illumina HiSeq 2500 (2x100 bp) or NovaSeq (2x150 bp). The authors' analysis ran thus. MIGEC was used to demultiplex reads and collapse the reads into UMI consensus sequences, and MiXCR was used for V(D)J alignment. Using edgeR on replicate PBMC samples, clonotypes were called vaccine-responding if FDR was below 0.01 and the log2 fold change was above 5 up to day 15. Each bulk clonotype received a CD4 or CD8 identity based on whether the sequenced CD4 or CD8 repertoire contained that clonotype at higher abundance. Clones were called with MiXCR by TCRdb after fastp trimmed the public reads at Q25, and only in-frame beta chains were retained. All rows with the same CDR3 protein become a single entry with the most common DNA and genes. TCRdb, not the authors, supplied the V and J calls. This sample holds about 630,000 distinct CDR3 sequences; about 12% were observed only once. The top ten clonotypes cover approximately 15% of the sample.

This record belongs to a study of T cells after yellow fever vaccination (dated by TCRdb to the late 2010s). About the investigation overall: Libraries from fractions with low cell numbers were prepared with the SMART-Seq v4 Ultra Low Input RNA kit. To track T-cell clones before and after primary and booster YFV17D yellow fever vaccination, bulk TCR alpha and beta repertoires were sequenced longitudinally. Two healthy male donors made up the cohort, one aged 18 to 29 years and the other aged 30 to 40 years. Blood was drawn at multiple timepoints before and after primary and secondary immunization, with bulk PBMC replicates and cell subsets isolated.

Beyond this particular receptor, the publication reports: Because the study included only a couple of donors, the extent to which the findings can be generalized is limited. A small fraction of clonotypes showed up in both the CD4 and CD8 compartments, probably as a result of convergent recombination. After the booster, most clones that had expanded after primary vaccination were detected again (nearly 98% of CD4 and more than 85% of CD8), suggesting broad maintenance of memory. Computational filtering was needed because FACS-sorted repertoires could contain abundant contaminating clonotypes from the bulk population. Compared with the primary T-cell response, the secondary T-cell response was weaker but faster, peaking on day 5 rather than day 15.

This sequence originates from a man aged 30-40 years who received the YFV17D yellow fever vaccine. The specimen comprised PBMCs, sampled on the day of the yellow fever booster vaccination.

The CDR3 region reads CATIRDSLYEQYF. Here is the DNA: TGTGCGACGATCCGGGACTCTTTGTACGAGCAGTACTTC. The chain was built from TRBV6-2 or TRBV6-3 and TRBJ2-7; TRBD2 is perhaps the D gene, given 6 matching bases. Spanning cysteine to phenylalanine, the CDR3 consists of 13 amino acids. Kept here is only the CDR3 DNA, which spans 39 bases and is read in frame from base 1. CDR1 and CDR2, looked up from the germline V gene, are MNHEY and SVGEGT.